The clone carrying this TCR beta chain was recorded many times. Molecular barcoded adaptors covering alpha/delta and beta/gamma chains were used on around 400 ng RNA. MiXCR was run by TCRdb on the reads, yielding one entry per CDR3 protein. The sample has 40,000 or so distinct CDR3 sequences, roughly 13% seen once. The data were taken from a study of read filtering for tumor transcriptome and immune sequencing. The V gene end was trimmed by 10 bases and the J gene end by 2 bases; junction bases not matched to a gene: 9. CDR3 length: 14 residues. Germline CDR1 reads KGHSH; CDR2 reads LQKENI. The sequence was obtained from a donor aged 40 or older with multiple myeloma. The material sequenced was a population of CD138-negative cells sorted from bone marrow. The rearrangement links TRBV18 to TRBJ2-7, with TRBD2 identical over 9 bases. The CDR3 sequence is CATRVGGRAYEQYF. In nucleotides, the CDR3 is TGTGCCACCCGGGTCGGCGGGAGGGCCTACGAGCAGTACTTC.